These T cell receptor beta chains were read from a single sample in a study of blood T cell repertoires in COVID-19. Assay: immunoSEQ multiplex PCR; the TCRdb copy retains only in-frame clones and omits some. The table has some 120,000 clones, roughly 82% seen once. Sequencing input: peripheral blood. The receptors were gathered from a human donor in a cohort sampled during active COVID-19. Both conserved end residues are part of each CDR3. Each record gives: D gene, J gene, clone size, V gene, CDR3 DNA, CDR3 protein. D genes are given only for firm matches. Clone size is shown for a subset of rows, as once, few, many or a class of expanded clone.

D gene: NA; J gene: TRBJ1-4; clone size: NA; V gene: TRBV4-3; CDR3 DNA: TGCGCCAGCAGCCTTTTACAGGGCCTGTCGGCTAATGAAAAACTGTTTTTT; CDR3 protein: CASSLLQGLSANEKLFF
D gene: TRBD2; J gene: TRBJ2-3; clone size: NA; V gene: TRBV10-3; CDR3 DNA: TGTGCCATCAGTGACCCTAGCGGGGGAACAAGCACAGATACGCAGTATTTT; CDR3 protein: CAISDPSGGTSTDTQYF
D gene: NA; J gene: TRBJ1-1; clone size: few; V gene: TRBV18; CDR3 DNA: TGTGCCAGCTCCCGAGGAGGGAACACTGAAGCTTTCTTT; CDR3 protein: CASSRGGNTEAFF
D gene: NA; J gene: TRBJ2-7; clone size: NA; V gene: TRBV13; CDR3 DNA: TGTGCCAGCAGCCCCGCAGGGCGGGGCGAGCAGTACTTC; CDR3 protein: CASSPAGRGEQYF
D gene: NA; J gene: TRBJ1-1; clone size: NA; V gene: TRBV5-1; CDR3 DNA: TGCGCCAGCAGCTTGGATCAGGGTTGGACTGAAGCTTTCTTT; CDR3 protein: CASSLDQGWTEAFF
D gene: TRBD1; J gene: TRBJ2-1; clone size: NA; V gene: TRBV5-1; CDR3 DNA: TGCGCCAGCAGCCCCTCACAGGGGGTGTATGAGCAGTTCTTC; CDR3 protein: CASSPSQGVYEQFF
D gene: NA; J gene: TRBJ2-5; clone size: NA; V gene: TRBV25-1; CDR3 DNA: TGTGCCAGCACCCGGGGGGGACAGAAAGAGACCCAGTACTTC; CDR3 protein: CASTRGGQKETQYF
D gene: NA; J gene: TRBJ1-4; clone size: NA; V gene: TRBV10-3; CDR3 DNA: TGTGCCATCAGTCCACAGGAGAATAATGAAAAACTGTTTTTT; CDR3 protein: CAISPQENNEKLFF
D gene: TRBD2; J gene: TRBJ2-1; clone size: NA; V gene: TRBV2; CDR3 DNA: TGTGCCAGCTGTTACGGGACTAGCGTTCACAATGAGCAGTTCTTC; CDR3 protein: CASCYGTSVHNEQFF
D gene: TRBD1; J gene: TRBJ1-6; clone size: few; V gene: TRBV5-6; CDR3 DNA: TGTGCCAGCAGCTTGGGTGGGACAGGGGTGACACCCCTCCACTTT; CDR3 protein: CASSLGGTGVTPLHF
D gene: NA; J gene: TRBJ1-1; clone size: NA; V gene: TRBV27; CDR3 DNA: TGTGCCAGCAGTTTCCGGACTAACACTGAAGCTTTCTTT; CDR3 protein: CASSFRTNTEAFF
D gene: TRBD1; J gene: TRBJ2-2; clone size: few; V gene: TRBV6-5; CDR3 DNA: TGTGCCAGCAGCGGACAGGTGGGCGGGGAGCTGTTTTTT; CDR3 protein: CASSGQVGGELFF
D gene: NA; J gene: TRBJ2-1; clone size: NA; V gene: TRBV19; CDR3 DNA: TGTGCCAGTTCCGTAGCCTCCTACAATGAGCAGTTCTTC; CDR3 protein: CASSVASYNEQFF
D gene: NA; J gene: TRBJ2-3; clone size: NA; V gene: TRBV29-1; CDR3 DNA: TGCAGCGTTAGATCGACAGCATTCACAGATACGCAGTATTTT; CDR3 protein: CSVRSTAFTDTQYF
D gene: NA; J gene: TRBJ2-5; clone size: NA; V gene: TRBV5-1; CDR3 DNA: TGCGCCAGCAGCTTAGACAGTGTGGCGGAGACCCAGTACTTC; CDR3 protein: CASSLDSVAETQYF
D gene: TRBD1; J gene: TRBJ2-3; clone size: NA; V gene: TRBV7-6; CDR3 DNA: TGTGCCAGCAGCCTCCGGGACAGGGGGACAGATACGCAGTATTTT; CDR3 protein: CASSLRDRGTDTQYF
D gene: TRBD1; J gene: TRBJ1-2; clone size: NA; V gene: TRBV6-4; CDR3 DNA: TGTGCCAGCCCGGGACAGAGAAGCTATGGCTACACCTTC; CDR3 protein: CASPGQRSYGYTF
D gene: NA; J gene: TRBJ1-2; clone size: NA; V gene: TRBV5-6; CDR3 DNA: TGTGCCAGCAGCCCCGAGGCGGCCTATGGCTACACCTTC; CDR3 protein: CASSPEAAYGYTF
D gene: NA; J gene: TRBJ2-2; clone size: NA; V gene: TRBV6-2/TRBV6-3; CDR3 DNA: TGTGCCAGCAGTTGGGACACCTACTCCACCGGGGAGCTGTTTTTT; CDR3 protein: CASSWDTYSTGELFF
D gene: NA; J gene: TRBJ2-3; clone size: NA; V gene: TRBV5-1; CDR3 DNA: TGCGCCAGCAGCTTGGCGCGGCCCGGGACAGATACGCAGTATTTT; CDR3 protein: CASSLARPGTDTQYF
D gene: NA; J gene: TRBJ1-2; clone size: NA; V gene: TRBV7-2; CDR3 DNA: TGTGCCAGCAGCTTATCAGGGGCAAGTAACTATGGCTACACCTTC; CDR3 protein: CASSLSGASNYGYTF
D gene: NA; J gene: TRBJ2-3; clone size: once; V gene: TRBV10-1; CDR3 DNA: TGCGCCAGCAGTGCCGCGGGGAGAGGCGCAGATACGCAGTATTTT; CDR3 protein: CASSAAGRGADTQYF
D gene: TRBD2; J gene: TRBJ2-5; clone size: few; V gene: TRBV5-1; CDR3 DNA: TGCGCCAGCACCCCGCAGACTAGCGGGGGTGGGGAGACCCAGTACTTC; CDR3 protein: CASTPQTSGGGETQYF
D gene: NA; J gene: TRBJ1-1; clone size: NA; V gene: TRBV23-1; CDR3 DNA: TGCGCCAGCAGTCAATTCGGTCCGGGGGGTCCTGAAGCTTTCTTT; CDR3 protein: CASSQFGPGGPEAFF
D gene: NA; J gene: TRBJ2-1; clone size: NA; V gene: TRBV20-1; CDR3 DNA: TGCAGTGTAGCTGGGGGCGGTGAGCAGTTCTTC; CDR3 protein: CSVAGGGEQFF
D gene: TRBD2; J gene: TRBJ2-3; clone size: once; V gene: TRBV6-5; CDR3 DNA: TGTGCCAGCAGTACGGGACTAGCGGGCACAGATACGCAGTATTTT; CDR3 protein: CASSTGLAGTDTQYF
D gene: NA; J gene: TRBJ2-7; clone size: once; V gene: TRBV6-5; CDR3 DNA: TGTGCCAGCAGCTGGTCAGGGGCCCTCTACGAGCAGTACTTC; CDR3 protein: CASSWSGALYEQYF
D gene: TRBD1; J gene: TRBJ1-3; clone size: NA; V gene: TRBV4-2; CDR3 DNA: TGTGCCAGCAGCGAACAACAGGGGGCCTCTGGAAACACCATATATTTT; CDR3 protein: CASSEQQGASGNTIYF
D gene: NA; J gene: TRBJ2-7; clone size: once; V gene: TRBV12-3/TRBV12-4; CDR3 DNA: TGTGCCAGCAGCTACAGGGCCGCCTACGAGCAGTACTTC; CDR3 protein: CASSYRAAYEQYF
D gene: TRBD1; J gene: TRBJ2-7; clone size: NA; V gene: TRBV5-4; CDR3 DNA: TGTGCCAGCAGCTTGCAGACAGGGGCCATTACTCGCGAGCAGTACTTC; CDR3 protein: CASSLQTGAITREQYF